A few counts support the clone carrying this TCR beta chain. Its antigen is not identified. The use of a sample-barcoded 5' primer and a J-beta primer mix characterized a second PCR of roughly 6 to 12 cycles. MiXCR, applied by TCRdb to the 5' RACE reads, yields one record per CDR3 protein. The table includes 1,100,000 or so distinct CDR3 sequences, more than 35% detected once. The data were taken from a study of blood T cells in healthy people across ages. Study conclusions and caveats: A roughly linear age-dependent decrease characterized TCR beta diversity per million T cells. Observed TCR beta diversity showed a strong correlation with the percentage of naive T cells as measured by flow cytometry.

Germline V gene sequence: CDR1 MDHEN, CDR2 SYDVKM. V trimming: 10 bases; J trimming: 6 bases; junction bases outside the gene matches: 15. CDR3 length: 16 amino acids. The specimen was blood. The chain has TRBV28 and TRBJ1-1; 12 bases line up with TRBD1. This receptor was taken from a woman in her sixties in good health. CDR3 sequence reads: CAIAGTGGAWVSEAFF. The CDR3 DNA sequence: TGTGCCATCGCCGGGACAGGGGGCGCTTGGGTATCTGAAGCTTTCTTT.